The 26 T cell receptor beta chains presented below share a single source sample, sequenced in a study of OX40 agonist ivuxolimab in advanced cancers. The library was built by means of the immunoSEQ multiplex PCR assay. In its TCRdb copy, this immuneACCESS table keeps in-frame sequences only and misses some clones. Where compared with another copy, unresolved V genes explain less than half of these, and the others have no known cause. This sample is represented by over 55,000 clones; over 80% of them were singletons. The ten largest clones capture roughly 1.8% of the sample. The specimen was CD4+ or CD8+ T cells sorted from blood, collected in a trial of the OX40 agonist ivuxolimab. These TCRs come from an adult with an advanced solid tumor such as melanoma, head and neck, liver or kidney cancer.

CDR3 protein: CASSIEGQGFSGANVLTF. The DNA of the CDR3 is TGTGCCAGTAGTATAGAGGGACAGGGGTTCTCTGGGGCCAACGTCCTGACTTTC. The J gene is TRBJ2-6, the V gene TRBV19; TRBD1 matches 10 bases. J gave up 0 bases and V 0 bases, and 2 bases lay outside the gene matches. This CDR3 region has 18 residues. The germline V gene encodes CDR1 LNHDA and CDR2 SQIVND (reference sequence).

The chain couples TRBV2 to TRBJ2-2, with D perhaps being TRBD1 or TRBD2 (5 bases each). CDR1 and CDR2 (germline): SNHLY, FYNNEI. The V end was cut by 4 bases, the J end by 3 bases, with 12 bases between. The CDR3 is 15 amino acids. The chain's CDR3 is CASSGEGYDTGELFF. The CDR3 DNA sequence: TGTGCCAGCAGTGGAGAGGGGTATGACACCGGGGAGCTGTTTTTT.

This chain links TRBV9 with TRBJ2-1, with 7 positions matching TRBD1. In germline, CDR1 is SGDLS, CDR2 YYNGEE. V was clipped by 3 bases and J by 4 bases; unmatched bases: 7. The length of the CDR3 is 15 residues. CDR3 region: CASSDGTEIYNEQFF. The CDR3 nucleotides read TGTGCCAGCAGCGACGGGACAGAGATTTACAATGAGCAGTTCTTC.

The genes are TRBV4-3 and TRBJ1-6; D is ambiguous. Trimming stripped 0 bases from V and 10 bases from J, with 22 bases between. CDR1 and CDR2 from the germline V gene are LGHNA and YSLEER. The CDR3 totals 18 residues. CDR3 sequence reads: CASSQDLGNPAYSSPLHF. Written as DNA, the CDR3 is TGCGCCAGCAGCCAAGATCTCGGGAACCCGGCATATTCGTCACCCCTCCACTTT.

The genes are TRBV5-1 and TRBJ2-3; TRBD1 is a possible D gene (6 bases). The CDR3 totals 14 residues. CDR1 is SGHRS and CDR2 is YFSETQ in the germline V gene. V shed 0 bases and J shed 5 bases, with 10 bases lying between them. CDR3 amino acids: CASSLGPGVDTQYF. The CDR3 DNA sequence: TGCGCCAGCAGCTTGGGTCCAGGGGTAGATACGCAGTATTTT.

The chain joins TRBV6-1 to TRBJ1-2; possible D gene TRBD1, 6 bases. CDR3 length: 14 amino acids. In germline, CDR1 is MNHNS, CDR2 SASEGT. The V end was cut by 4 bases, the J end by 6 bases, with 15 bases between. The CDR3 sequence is CASSVTGMFDGYTF. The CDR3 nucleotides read TGTGCCAGCAGTGTCACAGGGATGTTTGATGGCTACACCTTC.

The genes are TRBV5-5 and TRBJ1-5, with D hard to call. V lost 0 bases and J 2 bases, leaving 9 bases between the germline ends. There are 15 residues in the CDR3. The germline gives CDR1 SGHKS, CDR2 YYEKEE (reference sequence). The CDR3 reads CASSLEGMRNQPQHF. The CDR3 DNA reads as TGTGCCAGCAGCTTGGAAGGGATGCGCAATCAGCCCCAGCATTTT.

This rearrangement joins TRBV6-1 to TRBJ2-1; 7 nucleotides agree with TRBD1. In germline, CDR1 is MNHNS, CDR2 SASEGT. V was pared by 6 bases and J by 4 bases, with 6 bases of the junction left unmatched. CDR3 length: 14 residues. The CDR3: CASSGAGGYNEQFF. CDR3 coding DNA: TGTGCCAGCAGCGGGGCAGGGGGTTACAATGAGCAGTTCTTC.

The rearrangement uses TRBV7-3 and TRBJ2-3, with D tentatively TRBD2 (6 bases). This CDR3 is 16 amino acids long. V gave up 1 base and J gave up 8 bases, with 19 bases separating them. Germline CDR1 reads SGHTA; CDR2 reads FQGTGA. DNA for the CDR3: TGTGCCAGCAGCTTAATGGGACTCCCAGATGTCGGTACGCAGTATTTT. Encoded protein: CASSLMGLPDVGTQYF.

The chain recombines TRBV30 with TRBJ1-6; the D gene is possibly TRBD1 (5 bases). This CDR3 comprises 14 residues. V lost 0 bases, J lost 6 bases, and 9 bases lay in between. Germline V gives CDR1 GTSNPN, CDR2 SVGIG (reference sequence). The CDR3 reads CAWSVGEINSPLHF. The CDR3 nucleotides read TGTGCCTGGAGTGTAGGGGAAATTAATTCACCCCTCCACTTT.

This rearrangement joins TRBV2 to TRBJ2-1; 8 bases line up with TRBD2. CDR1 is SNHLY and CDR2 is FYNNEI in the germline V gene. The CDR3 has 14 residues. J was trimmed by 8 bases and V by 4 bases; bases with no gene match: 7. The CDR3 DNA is TGTGCCAGCAGTGTTGCGGGAGGTGGCGATGAGCAGTTCTTC. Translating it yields CASSVAGGGDEQFF.

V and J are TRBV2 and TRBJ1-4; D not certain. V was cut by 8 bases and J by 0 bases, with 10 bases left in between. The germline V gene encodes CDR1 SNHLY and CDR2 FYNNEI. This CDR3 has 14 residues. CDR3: CASRDLSTNEKLFF. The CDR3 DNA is TGTGCCAGCCGGGATTTGTCAACTAATGAAAAACTGTTTTTT.

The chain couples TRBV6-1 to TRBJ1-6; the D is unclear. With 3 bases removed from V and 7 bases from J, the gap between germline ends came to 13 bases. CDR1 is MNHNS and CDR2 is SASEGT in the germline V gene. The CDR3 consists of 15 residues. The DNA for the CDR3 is TGTGCCAGCAGTGAGGTGTACTCGGGGAATTCACCCCTCCACTTT. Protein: CASSEVYSGNSPLHF.

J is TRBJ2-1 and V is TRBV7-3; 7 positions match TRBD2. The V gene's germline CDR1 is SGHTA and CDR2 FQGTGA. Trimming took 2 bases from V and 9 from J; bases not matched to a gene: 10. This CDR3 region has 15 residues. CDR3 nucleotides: TGTGCCAGCAGCTTAGGAGCGGGACGTTCGCCTGAGCAGTTCTTC. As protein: CASSLGAGRSPEQFF.

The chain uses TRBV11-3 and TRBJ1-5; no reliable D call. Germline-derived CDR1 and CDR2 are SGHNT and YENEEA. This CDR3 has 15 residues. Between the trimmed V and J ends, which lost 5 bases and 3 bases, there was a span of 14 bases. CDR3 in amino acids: CASSQTGSSNQPQHF. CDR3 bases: TGTGCCAGCAGCCAGACGGGGAGCTCCAATCAGCCCCAGCATTTT.

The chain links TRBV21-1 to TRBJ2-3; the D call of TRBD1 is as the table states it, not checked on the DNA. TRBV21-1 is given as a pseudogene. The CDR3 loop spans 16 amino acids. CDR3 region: CASSSRGNGIRDTQYF. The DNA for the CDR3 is TGTGCCAGCAGCAGCAGGGGTAATGGGATAAGAGATACGCAGTATTTT.

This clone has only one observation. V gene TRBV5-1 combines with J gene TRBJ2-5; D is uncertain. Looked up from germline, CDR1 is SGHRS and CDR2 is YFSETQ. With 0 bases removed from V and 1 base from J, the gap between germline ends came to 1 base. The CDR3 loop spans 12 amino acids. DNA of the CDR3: TGCGCCAGCAGCTTGGCCCAAGAGACCCAGTACTTC. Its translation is CASSLAQETQYF.

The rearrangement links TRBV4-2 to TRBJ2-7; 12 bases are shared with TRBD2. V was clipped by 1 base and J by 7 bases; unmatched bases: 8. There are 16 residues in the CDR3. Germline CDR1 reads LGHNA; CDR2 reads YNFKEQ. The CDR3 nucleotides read TGTGCCAGCAGCCAAGGACCTAGCGGGAGGGCCGAGGAGCAGTACTTC. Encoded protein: CASSQGPSGRAEEQYF.

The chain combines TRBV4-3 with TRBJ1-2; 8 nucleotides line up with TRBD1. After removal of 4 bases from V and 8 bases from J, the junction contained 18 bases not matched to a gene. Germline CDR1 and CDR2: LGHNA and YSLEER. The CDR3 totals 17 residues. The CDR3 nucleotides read TGCGCCAGCAGCCGAGATCCCCTACAGGGGGGTCCGGAGGGCTACACCTTC. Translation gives CASSRDPLQGGPEGYTF.

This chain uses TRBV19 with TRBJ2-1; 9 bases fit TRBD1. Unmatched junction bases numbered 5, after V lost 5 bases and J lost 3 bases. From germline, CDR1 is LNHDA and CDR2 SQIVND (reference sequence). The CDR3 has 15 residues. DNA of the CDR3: TGTGCCAGTAGTCCTCGGACAGGGGACTACAATGAGCAGTTCTTC. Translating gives CASSPRTGDYNEQFF. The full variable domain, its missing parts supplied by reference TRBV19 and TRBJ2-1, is DGGITQSPKYLFRKEGQNVTLSCEQNLNHDAMYWYRQDPGQGLRLIYYSQIVNDFQKGDIAEGYSVSREKKESFPLTVTSAQKNPTAFYLCASSPRTGDYNEQFFGPGTRLTVL.

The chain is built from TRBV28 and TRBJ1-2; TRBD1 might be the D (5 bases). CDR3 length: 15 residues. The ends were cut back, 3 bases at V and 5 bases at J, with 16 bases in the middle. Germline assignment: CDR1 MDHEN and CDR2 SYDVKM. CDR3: CASSFERGGEYGYTF. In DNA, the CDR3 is TGTGCCAGCAGTTTTGAAAGGGGAGGTGAATATGGCTACACCTTC.

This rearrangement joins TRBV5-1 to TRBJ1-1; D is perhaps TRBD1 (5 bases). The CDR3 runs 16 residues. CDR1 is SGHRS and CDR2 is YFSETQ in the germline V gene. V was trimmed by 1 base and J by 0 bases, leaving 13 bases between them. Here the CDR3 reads CASSLQGTVMNTEAFF. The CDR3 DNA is TGCGCCAGCAGCTTGCAGGGCACGGTCATGAACACTGAAGCTTTCTTT.

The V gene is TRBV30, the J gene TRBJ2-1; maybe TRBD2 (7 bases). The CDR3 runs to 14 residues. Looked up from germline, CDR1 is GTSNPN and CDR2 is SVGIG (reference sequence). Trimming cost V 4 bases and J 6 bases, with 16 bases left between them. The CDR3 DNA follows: TGTGCCTGGATGAGGGGGGGGCTCGGCAATGAGCAGTTCTTC. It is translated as CAWMRGGLGNEQFF.

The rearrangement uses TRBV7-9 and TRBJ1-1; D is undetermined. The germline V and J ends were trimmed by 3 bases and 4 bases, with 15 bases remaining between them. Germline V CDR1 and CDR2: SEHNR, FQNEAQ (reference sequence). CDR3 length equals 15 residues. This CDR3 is CASSFGEGFSTEAFF. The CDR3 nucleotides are TGTGCCAGCAGCTTTGGTGAAGGTTTTTCCACTGAAGCTTTCTTT.

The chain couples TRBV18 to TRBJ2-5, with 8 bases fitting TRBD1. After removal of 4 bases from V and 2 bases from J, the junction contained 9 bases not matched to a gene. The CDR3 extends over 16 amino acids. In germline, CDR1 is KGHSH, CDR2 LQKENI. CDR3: CASSLGQGAIQETQYF. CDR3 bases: TGTGCCAGCTCACTGGGGCAGGGGGCGATTCAAGAGACCCAGTACTTC.

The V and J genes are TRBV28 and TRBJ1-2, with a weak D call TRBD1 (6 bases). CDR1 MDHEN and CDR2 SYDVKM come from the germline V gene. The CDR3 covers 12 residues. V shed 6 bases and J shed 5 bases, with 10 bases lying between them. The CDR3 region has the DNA TGTGCCAGCAGGACAGGACAGTATGGCTACACCTTC. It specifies CASRTGQYGYTF.